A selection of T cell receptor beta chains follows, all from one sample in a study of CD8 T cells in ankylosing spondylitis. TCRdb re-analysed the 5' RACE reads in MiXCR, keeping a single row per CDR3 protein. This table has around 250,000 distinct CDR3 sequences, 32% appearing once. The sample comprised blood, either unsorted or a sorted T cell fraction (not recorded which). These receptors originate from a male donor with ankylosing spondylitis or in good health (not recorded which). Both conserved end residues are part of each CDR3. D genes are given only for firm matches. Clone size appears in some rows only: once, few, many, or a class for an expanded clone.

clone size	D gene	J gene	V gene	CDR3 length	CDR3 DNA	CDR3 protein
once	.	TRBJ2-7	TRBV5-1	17	TGCGCCAGCAGCTTGGTCACAGGGTACCCAAATTCCTACGAGCAGTACTTC	CASSLVTGYPNSYEQYF
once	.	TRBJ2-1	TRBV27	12	TGTGCCAGCAGTTCCCAGGGGTCGGAGCAGTTCTTC	CASSSQGSEQFF
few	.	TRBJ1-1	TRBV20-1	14	TGCAGTGCTAGAGAGCGGGGTGGGTACACTGAAGCTTTCTTT	CSARERGGYTEAFF
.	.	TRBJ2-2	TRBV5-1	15	TGCGCCAGCAGCCGTACGGGGCCGAACACCGGGGAGCTGTTTTTT	CASSRTGPNTGELFF
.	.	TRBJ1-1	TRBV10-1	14	TGCGCCAGCAGTGAGTCTTGGGGGGACACTGAAGCTTTCTTT	CASSESWGDTEAFF
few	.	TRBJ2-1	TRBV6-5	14	TGTGCCAGCAGTTATGGGACTGCTGACAATGAGCAGTTCTTC	CASSYGTADNEQFF
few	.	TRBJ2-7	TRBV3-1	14	TGTGCCAGCAGCCAAGAAGGTTCCTCCTACGAGCAGTACTTC	CASSQEGSSYEQYF
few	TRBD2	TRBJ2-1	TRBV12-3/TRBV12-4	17	TGTGCCAGCAGTTTTGGGAGAATAGCGGGGGGCGTAGATGAGCAGTTCTTC	CASSFGRIAGGVDEQFF
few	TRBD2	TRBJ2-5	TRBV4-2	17	TGTGCCAGCAGCCAAGATGGGGCATCTAGCGGCGAAGAGACCCAGTACTTC	CASSQDGASSGEETQYF
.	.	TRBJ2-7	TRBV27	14	TGTGCCAGCAGTTCATGGACAGAGAGATACGAGCAGTACTTC	CASSSWTERYEQYF
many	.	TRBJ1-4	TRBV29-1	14	TGCAGCGTTGAAGACGGGGGGCCGGGGGAAAAACTGTTTTTT	CSVEDGGPGEKLFF
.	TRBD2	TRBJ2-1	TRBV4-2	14	TGTGCCAGCAGCTCAGGACTAGGCGGCAATGAGCAGTTCTTC	CASSSGLGGNEQFF
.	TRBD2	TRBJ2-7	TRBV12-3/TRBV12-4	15	TGTGCCAGCAGTTTCTGGGCGGGGGGGTCCCACGAGCAGTACTTC	CASSFWAGGSHEQYF
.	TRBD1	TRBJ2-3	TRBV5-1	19	TGCGCCAGCAGCCCCAGGGACAGGGGGCCGATTAAGGTTCCAGATACGCAGTATTTT	CASSPRDRGPIKVPDTQYF
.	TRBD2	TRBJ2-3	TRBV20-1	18	TGCAGTGCGTCGGGACTAGCGGGCCGCCCCCTAAGCACAGATACGCAGTATTTT	CSASGLAGRPLSTDTQYF
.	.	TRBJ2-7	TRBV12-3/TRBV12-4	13	TGTGCCAGCAGTTTTGGAAGGCCCTACGAGCAGTACTTC	CASSFGRPYEQYF
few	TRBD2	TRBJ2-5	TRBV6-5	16	TGTGCCAGCAGTTACTCCCCGGGACTAGCAGGGGAGACCCAGTACTTC	CASSYSPGLAGETQYF
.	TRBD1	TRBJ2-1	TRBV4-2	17	TGTGCCAGCAGCCAAGATCGCAAGGGGGCCGGTTACAATGAGCAGTTCTTC	CASSQDRKGAGYNEQFF
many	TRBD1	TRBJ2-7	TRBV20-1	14	TGCAGTGCTAGAGACCTGGACAGGGTATACGAGCAGTACTTC	CSARDLDRVYEQYF
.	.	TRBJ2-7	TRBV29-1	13	TGCAGCGTCCGCAACAGGGTGAGGGACGAGCAGTACTTC	CSVRNRVRDEQYF
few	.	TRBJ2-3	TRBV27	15	TGTGCCAGCAGTTTGACCAGGGCTAGCACAGATACGCAGTATTTT	CASSLTRASTDTQYF
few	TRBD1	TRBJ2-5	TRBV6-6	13	TGTGCCAGCAGTTACAGACAGGGAGAGACCCAGTACTTC	CASSYRQGETQYF